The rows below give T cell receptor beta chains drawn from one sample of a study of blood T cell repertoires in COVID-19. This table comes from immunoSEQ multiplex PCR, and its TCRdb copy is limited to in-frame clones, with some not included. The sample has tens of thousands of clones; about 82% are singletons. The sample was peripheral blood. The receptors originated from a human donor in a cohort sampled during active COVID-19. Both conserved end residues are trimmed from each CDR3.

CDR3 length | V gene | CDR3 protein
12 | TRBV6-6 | ASSYDRVTYEQY
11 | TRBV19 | ASSPRGAYGYT
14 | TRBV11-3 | ASSQGGRGFVTEAF
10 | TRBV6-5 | ASSPLGDEQY
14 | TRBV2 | ASQEAPISGANVLT
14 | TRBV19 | ASSIDSGGEVSGYT
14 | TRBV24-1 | ATSDTQRGAPDTQY
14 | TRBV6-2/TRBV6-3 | ASSYVTGAGNQPQH
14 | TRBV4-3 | ASSHNRGRWSDTQY
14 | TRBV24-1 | ATSDLGGLNTGELF
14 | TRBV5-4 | ASSFLLAGGTDTQY
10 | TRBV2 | ASWGQIYEQY
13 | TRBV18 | ASSPNGGAGETQY
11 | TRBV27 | ASSGSTGQPQH
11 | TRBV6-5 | ASSTGYNQPQH
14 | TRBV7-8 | ASSLARALPSYEQY
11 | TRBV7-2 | ASSLGTGNTIY
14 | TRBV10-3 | AIRPRDRRSNYGYT
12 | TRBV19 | ASSKDITYNEQF
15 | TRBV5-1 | ASSFDGQGGLNSPLH
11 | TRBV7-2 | ASSSQGDQPQH
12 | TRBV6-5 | ASSAGGGKYEQY
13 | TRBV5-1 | ASSLEWENRNTIY
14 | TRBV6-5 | ASSWGKLAAYNEQF
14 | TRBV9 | ASSVGLADSSYEQY
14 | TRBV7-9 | ASSSRTSGGSYEQY
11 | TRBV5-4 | ASSREGNYGYT
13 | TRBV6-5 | ASRTGSSGANVLT
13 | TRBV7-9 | ASSRIAGGLSEQF
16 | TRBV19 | ASSKRTSVPAGANVLT
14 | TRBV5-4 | ASSIGTSGPTDTQY
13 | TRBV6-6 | ASSRDRSSYNEQF
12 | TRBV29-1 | SVVDHRRGDTQY
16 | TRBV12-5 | ASGLLSRLDRGFEAQH
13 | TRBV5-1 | ASSSISGGNTEAF
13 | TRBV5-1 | ASSSGLAGGTEQF
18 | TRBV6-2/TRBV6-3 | ASSYSTLGTGSLFGNGYT
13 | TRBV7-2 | ASSPHGGTYNEQF
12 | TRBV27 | ASSLRQGSGELF
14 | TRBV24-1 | ATSEPVTGLKETQY
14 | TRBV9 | ASSVGGGWGTGELF
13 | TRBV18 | ASSPTGTGSGEQY
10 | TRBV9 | ASSPTRGEQF
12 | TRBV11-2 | ASRELLRGYEQY
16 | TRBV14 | ASSQEPGGLFEANVLT
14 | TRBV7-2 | ASSLGGRGLGYEQY
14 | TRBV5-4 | ASSLANPGGGETQY
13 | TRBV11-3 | ASREQGIENTEAF
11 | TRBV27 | ARKGRVYTEAF
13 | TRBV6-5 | ASSYWGGARNEQF